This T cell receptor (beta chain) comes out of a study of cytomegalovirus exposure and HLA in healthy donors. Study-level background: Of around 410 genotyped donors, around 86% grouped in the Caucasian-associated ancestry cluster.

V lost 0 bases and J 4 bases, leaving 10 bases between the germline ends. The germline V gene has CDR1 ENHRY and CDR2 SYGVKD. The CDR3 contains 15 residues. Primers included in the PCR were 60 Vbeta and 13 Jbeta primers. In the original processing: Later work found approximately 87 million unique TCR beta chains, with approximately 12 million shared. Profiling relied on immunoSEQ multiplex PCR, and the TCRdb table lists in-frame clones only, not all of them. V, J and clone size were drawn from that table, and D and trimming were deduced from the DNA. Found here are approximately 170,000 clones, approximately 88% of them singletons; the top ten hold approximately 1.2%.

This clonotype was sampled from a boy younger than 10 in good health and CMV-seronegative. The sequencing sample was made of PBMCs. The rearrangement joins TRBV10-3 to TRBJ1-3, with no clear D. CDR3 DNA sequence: TGTGCCATCAGTGAGTCGAGGAGCAACGGAAACACCATATATTTT. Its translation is CAISESRSNGNTIYF.